The 27 T cell receptor beta chains in this list originate from one sample, sequenced in a study of response to subunit inactivated influenza vaccine. TCRdb recomputed calls from the RT-PCR reads with MiXCR, one row per CDR3 protein. The table records over 650,000 distinct CDR3 sequences, approximately 17% of them present only once. The specimen was PBMCs from blood, collected approximately 5 days after vaccination. The receptors were sampled from a man aged 45-65 years who received an inactivated influenza vaccine.

V is TRBV28 and J is TRBJ1-6; the match to TRBD1 covers 10 bases. J gave up 7 bases and V 6 bases, and 6 bases lay outside the gene matches. The CDR3 covers 15 residues. Germline V gene lookup returns CDR1 MDHEN and CDR2 SYDVKM. CDR3 residues: CASSPGTGANSPLHF. As DNA, the CDR3 is TGTGCCAGCAGCCCCGGGACAGGGGCGAATTCACCCCTCCACTTT. Full variable domain (outside the CDR3, taken from reference TRBV28 and TRBJ1-6): DVKVTQSSRYLVKRTGEKVFLECVQDMDHENMFWYRQDPGLGLRLIYFSYDVKMKEKGDIPEGYSVSREKKERFSLILESASTNQTSMYLCASSPGTGANSPLHFGNGTRLTVT.

The chain links TRBV6-5 to TRBJ1-5; 10 bases match TRBD1. Per the germline V gene, CDR1 is MNHEY and CDR2 is SVGAGI. V lost 4 bases to trimming and J lost 4 bases; unmatched junction nucleotides: 7. The CDR3 length is 16 residues. The CDR3 DNA follows: TGTGCCAGCAGTTCCTCCGGGACAGGGGTTAATCAGCCCCAGCATTTT. This translates into CASSSSGTGVNQPQHF.

This clonotype came up many times. This chain connects TRBV12-3 or TRBV12-4 to TRBJ2-1, with D possibly being TRBD2 (5 bases). The CDR3 is 15 residues long. The V end was cut by 6 bases, the J end by 0 bases, with 12 bases between. The CDR3 DNA reads TGTGCCAGCAGGGGGAGTGGCAGCTCCTACAATGAGCAGTTCTTC. As protein: CASRGSGSSYNEQFF.

Only a few counts were recorded for this clonotype. This sequence joins TRBV27 and TRBJ2-7, with D possibly matching TRBD2 (6 bases). The CDR3 loop spans 13 amino acids. Germline V lookup: CDR1 MNHEY, CDR2 SMNVEV (reference sequence). Trimming removed 8 bases at V and 7 bases at J, with 18 bases between. For the CDR3, the DNA is TGTGCCAGCGCTCCCGTGGGGGGTCGGGAGCAGTACTTC. It yields the protein CASAPVGGREQYF.

The chain employs TRBV21-1 and TRBJ1-1; TRBD1 was called by the table and not checked on the DNA. TRBV21-1 is a recognized pseudogene. This CDR3 contains 15 residues. CDR3 residues: CASSKDRGLNTEAFF. Written as DNA, the CDR3 is TGTGCCAGCAGCAAAGACAGGGGGCTGAACACTGAAGCTTTCTTT.

This chain connects TRBV24-1 to TRBJ2-3; D is unresolved. Germline V gives CDR1 KGHDR, CDR2 SFDVKD. The CDR3 sequence is 13 residues long. V was pared by 0 bases and J by 8 bases, with 8 bases between. CDR3 in amino acids: CATSDLPDTTQYF. The CDR3 DNA follows: TGTGCCACCAGTGATTTGCCTGACACTACGCAGTATTTT.

In this sample, this clonotype turned up a few times. This rearrangement joins TRBV18 to TRBJ2-1; D is undetermined. Trimming removed 3 bases at V and 7 bases at J, with 7 bases between. CDR1 and CDR2 from the germline V gene are KGHSH and LQKENI. The CDR3 contains 12 residues. CDR3 DNA sequence: TGTGCCAGCTCACCCCAGAGAAATGAGCAGTTCTTC. Residues: CASSPQRNEQFF.

This clonotype was detected only a few times. The chain combines TRBV12-3 or TRBV12-4 with TRBJ1-6; 9 bases agree with TRBD1. The CDR3 contains 15 residues. With 6 bases clipped from V and 6 bases from J, the junction kept 6 bases outside the gene matches. CDR3: CASSRGTGLNSPLHF. The CDR3 DNA reads as TGTGCCAGCAGCCGCGGGACAGGGCTTAATTCACCCCTCCACTTT.

A few counts support this clonotype. The CDR3 reads CASSDQLAGAYNEQFF. The CDR3 DNA sequence: TGCGCCAGCAGCGATCAACTAGCGGGAGCCTACAATGAGCAGTTCTTC. J is TRBJ2-1 and V is TRBV5-1, with 11 bases matching TRBD2. CDR1 and CDR2 (germline): SGHRS, YFSETQ. The trim removed 4 bases at V and 2 bases at J, leaving 5 bases unmatched. This CDR3 spans 16 amino acids.

The chain employs TRBV5-1 and TRBJ2-2; 9 bases match TRBD2. The germline CDR1 and CDR2 sequences are SGHRS and YFSETQ. The CDR3 has 16 residues. The V and J ends lost 1 base and 3 bases, in that order; junction bases with no gene match: 4. CDR3 region: CASSLLAGEYTGELFF. CDR3 coding DNA: TGCGCCAGCAGCTTGTTAGCGGGAGAGTACACCGGGGAGCTGTTTTTT.

This clonotype was counted ten times or more. As DNA, the CDR3 is TGCGCCAGCAGCTTGAGCGGAGACGTATACGAGCAGTACTTC. Protein sequence: CASSLSGDVYEQYF. V and J are TRBV5-1 and TRBJ2-7, with D perhaps TRBD2 (5 bases). The V and J ends lost 1 base and 4 bases respectively, with 12 bases between them. Germline V gives CDR1 SGHRS, CDR2 YFSETQ. This CDR3 has 14 residues.

This chain links TRBV29-1 with TRBJ2-1; D is ambiguous. V gave up 2 bases and J gave up 10 bases, with 12 bases separating them. The CDR3 covers 12 residues. Germline V CDR1 and CDR2: SQVTM, ANQGSEA. CDR3 coding DNA: TGCAGCGTTGAACCTGGCTTTGAGGAGCAGTTCTTC. This translates into CSVEPGFEEQFF.

The chain recombines TRBV6-2 or TRBV6-3 with TRBJ2-3, with 9 positions matching TRBD2. V trimming: 2 bases; J trimming: 1 base; junction bases outside the gene matches: 10. Germline V lookup: CDR1 MNHEY, CDR2 SVGEGT. This CDR3 spans 18 amino acids. For the CDR3, the DNA is TGTGCCAGCAGTTACGACGGCCGACTAGCGGAAGGCACAGATACGCAGTATTTT. Residues: CASSYDGRLAEGTDTQYF.

This rearrangement joins TRBV13 to TRBJ2-3, with a possible D match to TRBD1 (6 bases). The CDR3 runs 14 residues. Trimming removed 2 bases at V and 3 bases at J, with 9 bases between. Germline V gives CDR1 PRHDT, CDR2 FYEKMQ (reference sequence). The CDR3 DNA reads as TGTGCCAGCAGCTTAAAACAGGGAACAGATACGCAGTATTTT. It translates to CASSLKQGTDTQYF.

The V and J genes are TRBV6-5 and TRBJ2-7, with 7 bases identical to TRBD2. The V and J ends lost 0 bases and 3 bases, in that order; junction bases with no gene match: 5. The CDR3 sequence is 15 residues long. Germline CDR1 is MNHEY and CDR2 is SVGAGI. CDR3 bases: TGTGCCAGCAGTTACTCCTCGGGGGGAATCTACGAGCAGTACTTC. This translates into CASSYSSGGIYEQYF.

This clonotype was seen a handful of times. V is TRBV12-3 or TRBV12-4 and J is TRBJ2-1, with D perhaps TRBD2 (7 bases). The CDR3 extends over 16 amino acids. V gave up 3 bases and J gave up 5 bases, with 17 bases separating them. The CDR3 coding sequence is TGTGCCAGCAGTTTCGGCGCGGGGGCCCCCCACAATGAGCAGTTCTTC. It specifies CASSFGAGAPHNEQFF.

This clonotype was seen once. The junction departs from germline at one end; a sequencing error may be responsible. The CDR3, as DNA: TGTGCCAGCAGCACACGGCCCGGGACAAACTACGTGCAGTACTTC. Translation gives CASSTRPGTNYVQYF. This sequence joins TRBV6-2 or TRBV6-3 and TRBJ2-7; a weak D match, TRBD1 (6 bases). The CDR3 contains 15 residues. Germline V gene sequence: CDR1 MNHEY, CDR2 SVGEGT.

This clonotype was seen at least ten times. The J gene is TRBJ2-1, the V gene TRBV5-1; the D is unclear. Germline lookup yields CDR1 SGHRS and CDR2 YFSETQ. The germline V and J ends were trimmed by 1 base and 4 bases, with 6 bases remaining between them. The CDR3 loop spans 13 amino acids. The CDR3 region is CASSLTTYNEQFF. As DNA, the CDR3 is TGCGCCAGCAGCTTGACCACTTACAATGAGCAGTTCTTC.

This clonotype was counted a single time. V usage is TRBV4-2 and J usage is TRBJ2-5, with 7 nucleotides matching TRBD1. Per germline, CDR1 LGHNA and CDR2 YNFKEQ. The trim removed 6 bases at V and 5 bases at J, leaving 9 bases unmatched. The CDR3 length is 14 residues. For the CDR3, the DNA is TGTGCCAGCAGTGGGACAGCACTCAAGGAGACCCAGTACTTC. It codes for CASSGTALKETQYF.

The chain combines TRBV6-2 or TRBV6-3 with TRBJ1-2; no definite D call. CDR3 size: 12 residues. Looked up from germline, CDR1 is MNHEY and CDR2 is SVGEGT. Trimming cost V 8 bases and J 2 bases, with 9 bases left between them. This chain's CDR3 is CASDGVNYGYTF. The CDR3 DNA reads as TGTGCCAGCGACGGGGTCAACTATGGCTACACCTTC.

The chain has TRBV6-1 and TRBJ2-3; maybe TRBD2 (5 bases). CDR1 is MNHNS and CDR2 is SASEGT in the germline V gene. This CDR3 spans 15 amino acids. V lost 6 bases to trimming and J lost 2 bases, with 15 bases between them. The CDR3 reads CASSTAGGLTDTQYF. The CDR3 DNA follows: TGTGCCAGCAGCACCGCGGGCGGACTCACAGATACGCAGTATTTT.

This chain links TRBV12-3 or TRBV12-4 with TRBJ2-5, with D maybe TRBD1 (6 bases). The CDR3 runs 11 residues. V lost 5 bases and J 7 bases, leaving 8 bases between the germline ends. The CDR3 coding sequence is TGTGCCAGCAGTCAGGGGAGGACCCAGTACTTC. Translating it yields CASSQGRTQYF.

This clonotype has only a few counts. The chain employs TRBV6-5 and TRBJ2-3; D may be TRBD1 or TRBD2 (5 bases each). Trimming shortened V by 0 bases and J by 11 bases, and 18 bases separated the two germline ends. The CDR3 length is 15 residues. CDR1 MNHEY and CDR2 SVGAGI come from the germline V gene. The CDR3 DNA reads as TGTGCCAGCAGTTACTCGAACCAGGGCCGAGAGGGGCAGTATTTT. Its translation is CASSYSNQGREGQYF.

The rearrangement uses TRBV9 and TRBJ1-3; 8 nucleotides line up with TRBD1. Looked up from germline, CDR1 is SGDLS and CDR2 is YYNGEE. J gave up 5 bases and V 0 bases, and 4 bases lay outside the gene matches. The CDR3 contains 15 residues. This chain's CDR3 is CASSVEAGGRNTIYF. The CDR3 nucleotides read TGTGCCAGCAGCGTAGAAGCAGGGGGCCGAAACACCATATATTTT.

In this sample, this clonotype turned up a few times. V and J are TRBV6-4 and TRBJ2-7; possible D gene TRBD2, 5 bases. V lost 2 bases, J lost 4 bases, and 18 bases lay in between. This CDR3 has 16 amino acids. Looked up from germline, CDR1 is MRHNA and CDR2 is SNTAGT. Here the CDR3 DNA reads TGTGCCAGCAGTGACCCAGCATTAGACACGGGGTACGAGCAGTACTTC. It is translated as CASSDPALDTGYEQYF.

About this clonotype itself: Germline is not matched at one junction end, which may reflect a read error. This chain connects TRBV4-3 to TRBJ1-2; 11 positions match TRBD1. The CDR3 extends over 14 amino acids. Germline-derived CDR1 and CDR2 are LGHNA and YSLEER. The CDR3 loop is CASSRGQGDYGHTF. CDR3 in DNA: TGCGCCAGCAGCCGGGGACAGGGGGACTATGGCCACACCTTC.

The rearrangement joins TRBV20-1 to TRBJ2-4; 8 positions agree with TRBD2. There are 15 residues in the CDR3. CDR1 and CDR2 (germline): DFQATT, SNEGSKA (reference sequence). V dropped 6 bases and J dropped 1; count of bases not matched to a gene: 8. The CDR3 coding sequence is TGCAGTGCCCAACGGGGGGGTTCGGCCAAAAACATTCAGTACTTC. It codes for CSAQRGGSAKNIQYF.